This T cell receptor (beta chain) was sequenced in a study of T cells after yellow fever vaccination. Overall study findings and caveats: Clones from primary vaccination mostly reappeared after the booster (96% CD4, approximately 86% CD8).

5'RACE template switching produced TCR cDNA carrying a universal primer site and UMIs. Using its own MiXCR run on the 5' RACE reads, TCRdb lists one record per CDR3 protein. This table has approximately 550,000 distinct CDR3 sequences, 19% appearing once. This clonotype was counted only a few times. Its antigen is still unknown. Germline CDR1 GTSNPN, CDR2 SVGIG (reference sequence). The trim removed 3 bases at V and 3 bases at J, leaving 2 bases unmatched. This CDR3 spans 13 amino acids. The TCR originated in a man in his thirties or forties who received the YFV17D yellow fever vaccine. The chain recombines TRBV30 with TRBJ2-1; 7 bases match TRBD1. Sequenced material: PBMCs, taken 15 days after the yellow fever booster vaccination. The CDR3 coding sequence is TGTGCCTGGAGGACAGGGAACTACAATGAGCAGTTCTTC. Protein product: CAWRTGNYNEQFF. Based on the CDR3 plus reference TRBV30 and TRBJ2-1, the full variable domain is SQTIHQWPATLVQPVGSPLSLECTVEGTSNPNLYWYRQAAGRGLQLLFYSVGIGQISSEVPQNLSASRPQDRQFILSSKKLLLSDSGFYLCAWRTGNYNEQFFGPGTRLTVL.